This T cell receptor beta chain was documented in a study of vaccination and CD4 T cells after COVID-19. Study-level findings and limits: Among reactive clones from convalescent patients, a median around 90% appeared only post-vaccination.

Treatment of the sample: approximately nine-day PBMC culture with coronavirus spike peptide pools or control peptides (ViraFEST assay). With the Oncomine TCR Beta short-read assay, DNA from cultured CD4+ T cells was sequenced. TCRdb recomputed calls from the PCR reads with MiXCR, one row per CDR3 protein. Of some 18,000 distinct CDR3 sequences listed, 56% are singletons. V was trimmed by 4 bases and J by 5 bases, leaving 11 bases between them. This CDR3 region has 13 residues. Germline-derived CDR1 and CDR2 are SGHTA and FQGNSA. As for this clonotype: Its antigen is unidentified.

This TCR was sampled from a human donor who had recovered from COVID-19. The sample was CD4+ T cells from blood, cultured in vitro. This rearrangement joins TRBV7-2 to TRBJ1-2; possible D gene TRBD1, 6 bases. The CDR3, as DNA: TGTGCCAGCAGCTACCGGGACACATATGGCTACACCTTC. Its translation: CASSYRDTYGYTF.